Shown below are 30 T cell receptor beta chains from a single sample sequenced in a study of T cells in women clearing cervical HPV infection. Clones were read by immunoSEQ multiplex PCR, and TCRdb kept only the in-frame ones, dropping some. Recorded for this sample: around 16,000 clones. What was sequenced was blood buffy coat. These receptors all come from a woman aged 18 to 75 with a cervical HPV16 infection that either progressed to CIN3+ or cleared (not recorded which).

For this clone: The DNA ends 3 residues before the CDR3 does, and the rest of the CDR3 is filled in from the germline J gene. This sequence joins TRBV27 and TRBJ2-7; D is possibly TRBD1 (6 bases). The CDR3 consists of 13 residues. Germline assignment: CDR1 MNHEY and CDR2 SMNVEV (reference sequence). Trimming shortened V by 2 bases and J by 3 bases, and 8 bases separated the two germline ends. CDR3 protein: CASSLQGIYEQYF. CDR3 bases read: TGTGCCAGCAGTTTACAGGGGATCTACGAG.

Details on this clone: Its ends do not fully match the called genes, so a read error is possible. Read sequence stops 3 residues before the CDR3 end, and the germline J gene provides the missing end. Other DNA variants within this sample encode the same CDR3. The chain joins TRBV23-1 to TRBJ1-3, with TRBD1 as a possible D gene (6 bases). TRBV23-1 is given ORF status, its function remaining uncertain. The CDR3 length is 15 residues. Incomplete CDR3 DNA: TGCGCCAGCAGGCGCAGGACAGTTTTCACGAACACG. It is translated as CASRRRTVFTNT. The whole CDR3 protein is CASRRRTVFTNTIYF.

As to this clone: The sequence runs out 3 residues before the end of the CDR3; the remainder is reconstructed from the germline J gene. V usage is TRBV11-2 and J usage is TRBJ1-2; D not certain. Germline loops: CDR1 SGHAT, CDR2 FQNNGV. Trimming shortened V by 5 bases and J by 1 base, and 5 bases separated the two germline ends. The CDR3 has 12 residues. CDR3 amino acids: CASSANNYGYTF. The CDR3 bases that were read are TGTGCCAGCAGCGCTAATAACTATGGC.

As regards this clone: One end of the junction is discordant with germline, which a read error may explain. The CDR3 extends 3 residues past the end of the read, so its final part is completed from the germline J gene. The same CDR3 can be traced to other DNA sequences in this sample. The V gene is TRBV10-3, the J gene TRBJ1-3; D perhaps matches TRBD1 (6 bases). Germline CDR1 and CDR2: ENHRY and SYGVKD. The CDR3 spans 16 residues. CDR3 protein: CAISESEWTVGNTIYF. The sequenced part of the CDR3 DNA is TGTGCCATCAGTGAGTCGGAATGGACAGTCGGAAACACA.

This clone ranks as medium-sized in terms of frequency. The read finishes 3 residues shy of the CDR3 end, and the germline J gene is used to complete it. The V and J genes are TRBV30 and TRBJ2-3; D not certain. Germline V gene sequence: CDR1 GTSNPN, CDR2 SVGIG (reference sequence). Trimming shortened V by 0 bases and J by 2 bases, and 3 bases separated the two germline ends. The CDR3 length is 12 residues. The CDR3 here is CAWSVLTDTQYF. CDR3 bases read: TGTGCCTGGAGTGTACTCACAGATACG.

A word on this clone: The read halts 3 residues ahead of the CDR3 end, with the missing end drawn from the germline J gene. The V gene is TRBV11-2, the J gene TRBJ2-7, with TRBD2 identical over 11 bases. CDR1 and CDR2 (germline): SGHAT, FQNNGV. This CDR3 region has 13 residues. V lost 6 bases to trimming and J lost 6 bases; unmatched junction nucleotides: 4. The sequenced CDR3 bases are TGTGCCAGCAGGTCCGGGACTAGCGGCGAG. As protein: CASRSGTSGE. The full CDR3 is CASRSGTSGEQYF.

A remark on this clone: The read falls 3 residues short of the CDR3 end, and the missing part is taken from the germline J gene. This chain links TRBV7-9 with TRBJ2-3; TRBD1 agrees at 9 bases. The germline gives CDR1 SEHNR, CDR2 FQNEAQ (reference sequence). CDR3 length: 15 residues. The CDR3 loop is CASRDRDQNQETQYF. The covered CDR3 bases are TGTGCCAGCCGGGACAGGGATCAAAACCAAGAGACG.

Comments on this clone: The CDR3 end is not reached by the read, which stops 3 residues before it; the germline J gene fills it in. The rearrangement uses TRBV11-3 and TRBJ1-4, with D possibly being TRBD1 (5 bases). Germline CDR1 and CDR2: SGHNT and YENEEA. This CDR3 is built from 12 residues. Between the trimmed V and J ends, which lost 6 bases and 6 bases, there was a span of 8 bases. The CDR3 bases that were read are TGTGCCAGCAGGGACATGGATGAAAAA. Amino acids: CASRDMDEK. Given in full, the CDR3 is CASRDMDEKLFF.

As regards this clone: Relative to the germline gene, one junction end is altered; a read error may explain this. The read is 3 residues too short to cover the CDR3 end, so that end is filled in from the germline J gene. This chain links TRBV7-8 with TRBJ1-5, with D hard to call. The CDR3 extends over 17 amino acids. The germline V gene encodes CDR1 SGHVS and CDR2 FQNEAQ. CDR3 amino acids: CASSSGERQISNQPQHF. CDR3 DNA (partial): TGTGCCAGTAGCTCCGGTGAGCGGCAGATTAGCAATCAGCCC.

The CDR3 bases that were read are TGTGCCAGTAGTATGGCGGGGGGTTCAAGCTATGGC. As protein: CASSMAGGSSYG. The CDR3 reads in full as CASSMAGGSSYGYTF. This chain connects TRBV19 to TRBJ1-2; a possible D gene is TRBD1 (5 bases). Coverage ceases 3 residues before the CDR3 finishes, and the germline J gene fills in the end. Trimming stripped 3 bases from V and 4 bases from J, with 15 bases between. Germline values: CDR1 LNHDA, CDR2 SQIVND (reference sequence). The length of the CDR3 is 15 residues.

A remark on this clone: The read gets to within 3 residues of the CDR3 end, and the germline J gene fills in the rest. The gene calls are TRBV7-6 and TRBJ2-2; 7 bases agree with TRBD1. CDR1 is SGHVS, CDR2 FNYEAQ, per germline. The CDR3 contains 15 residues. CDR3 bases read: TGTGCCAGCAGGGAAACAGGGGAAATCGATTCACCG. It is translated as CASRETGEIDSP. The whole CDR3 region reads CASRETGEIDSPLFF.

Worth noting for this clone: The read falls 3 residues short of the CDR3 end, and the missing part is taken from the germline J gene. V usage is TRBV10-3 and J usage is TRBJ2-5; 9 bases are a match to TRBD1. The CDR3 is 13 residues long. The germline V gene encodes CDR1 ENHRY and CDR2 SYGVKD. V lost 8 bases to trimming and J lost 3 bases; unmatched junction nucleotides: 4. The DNA read from the CDR3 is TGTGCCATCGGGACAGGGTACGAAGAGACC. Translated: CAIGTGYEET. From start to end, the CDR3 is CAIGTGYEETQYF.

Of note for this clone: The CDR3 extends 3 residues past the end of the read, so its final part is completed from the germline J gene. The V call is TRBV6-2 or TRBV6-3, the J call TRBJ1-1, with 10 bases that match TRBD1. The CDR3 runs to 14 residues. Unmatched junction bases numbered 9, after V lost 7 bases and J lost 7 bases. CDR1 is MNHEY, CDR2 SVGEGT, per germline. The CDR3: CASNRDRGVGEAFF. The CDR3 DNA, read in part, is TGTGCCAGCAACCGGGACAGGGGAGTGGGTGAA.

This CDR3 is CASSTDSYGYTF. CDR3 DNA, as far as it was read: TGTGCCAGCAGTACGGACAGTTATGGC. This rearrangement joins TRBV12-3 or TRBV12-4 to TRBJ1-2; tentatively, D is TRBD1 (6 bases). The CDR3 goes on 3 residues after the read ends, and that part is filled in from the germline J gene. V lost 5 bases to trimming and J lost 5 bases, with 9 bases between them. CDR3 length: 12 amino acids.

As concerns this clone: The read ends 3 residues early relative to the CDR3; the germline J gene fills the gap. The J gene is TRBJ2-3, the V gene TRBV20-1, with TRBD2 matching 12 bases. The germline V gene encodes CDR1 DFQATT and CDR2 SNEGSKA (reference sequence). V shed 1 base and J 4 bases; nucleotides not matched to a gene: 6. CDR3 length: 16 amino acids. The CDR3 region is CSARGSASGGADTQYF. The part of the CDR3 DNA that was read is TGCAGTGCTAGAGGGTCCGCTAGCGGGGGGGCAGATACG.

Worth noting for this clone: The read falls 3 residues short of the CDR3 end, and the missing part is taken from the germline J gene. The rearrangement links TRBV27 to TRBJ1-6; no reliable D call. The germline V gene has CDR1 MNHEY and CDR2 SMNVEV (reference sequence). The V and J ends lost 3 bases and 6 bases respectively, with 12 bases between them. This CDR3 comprises 15 residues. The sequenced part of the CDR3 DNA is TGTGCCAGCAGTTTTGACCCCGCGGGTAATTCACCC. Protein product: CASSFDPAGNSP. The CDR3 reads in full as CASSFDPAGNSPLHF.

Turning to this clone: The missing CDR3 end, 3 residues past where the read stops, is filled in from the germline J gene. The chain links TRBV20-1 to TRBJ2-3; D perhaps matches TRBD2 (5 bases). V dropped 2 bases and J dropped 3 bases, with 9 bases sitting between them. Germline values: CDR1 DFQATT, CDR2 SNEGSKA (reference sequence). This CDR3 spans 13 amino acids. CDR3 bases read: TGCAGTGCTAGACCGACTACGACAGATACG. Its translation: CSARPTTTDT. The full CDR3 reads CSARPTTTDTQYF.

As regards this clone: With the read ending 3 residues before the CDR3 end, the germline J gene is used to fill in that end. The chain couples TRBV29-1 to TRBJ2-3, with TRBD2 as a possible D gene (6 bases). Trimming pared 6 bases from V and 2 bases from J, leaving 18 bases between. The germline V gene encodes CDR1 SQVTM and CDR2 ANQGSEA. This CDR3 is 15 amino acids long. The chain's CDR3 is CSVYGGTPFTDTQYF. The part of the CDR3 DNA that was read is TGCAGCGTATACGGGGGAACCCCTTTCACAGATACG.

As to this clone: The DNA ends 3 residues before the CDR3 does, and the rest of the CDR3 is filled in from the germline J gene. The chain uses TRBV7-7 and TRBJ2-7; no definite D call. The CDR3 totals 13 residues. V lost 5 bases, J lost 1 base, and 9 bases lay in between. Germline V CDR1 and CDR2: SSHAT, FNYEAQ (reference sequence). CDR3 bases read: TGTGCCAGCAGCGATACTAATTCCTACGAG. This translates into CASSDTNSYE. The whole CDR3 reads CASSDTNSYEQYF.

About this clone: The read is 3 residues too short to cover the CDR3 end, so that end is filled in from the germline J gene. This rearrangement joins TRBV30 to TRBJ2-1; 7 bases line up with TRBD2. Germline V gene data show CDR1 as GTSNPN and CDR2 as SVGIG (reference sequence). The trim removed 0 bases at V and 6 bases at J, leaving 2 bases unmatched. The CDR3 is 13 residues long. The part of the CDR3 DNA that was read is TGTGCCTGGAGTGTACCGGGGGGCAATGAG. Translation: CAWSVPGGNE. The full CDR3 reads CAWSVPGGNEQFF.

Concerning this clone itself: Sequencing ends 3 residues short of the CDR3 end; the germline J gene provides the rest. The gene calls are TRBV7-9 and TRBJ2-3; tentative D call: TRBD2 (6 bases). Germline lookup yields CDR1 SEHNR and CDR2 FQNEAQ (reference sequence). The CDR3 extends over 15 amino acids. The chain's CDR3 is CASSTLAGFQETQYF. The covered CDR3 bases are TGTGCCAGCAGCACCCTTGCGGGGTTCCAAGAGACG.

A note on this clone: Relative to the germline gene, one junction end is altered; a read error may explain this. The sequenced fragment ends 3 residues before the CDR3 boundary, so the rest is inferred from the germline J gene. The chain is built from TRBV4-2 and TRBJ2-7, with D possibly matching TRBD2 (6 bases). Germline V gives CDR1 LGHNA, CDR2 YNFKEQ. The length of the CDR3 is 14 residues. The CDR3 spells CASSQNSGPYEQYF. Partial CDR3 DNA: TGCGCCAGCAGCCAAAATAGCGGCCCCTACGAG.

As for this clone: The observed sequence ends 3 residues before the CDR3 terminus, with the missing tail filled in from the germline J gene. V is TRBV19 and J is TRBJ1-5; 8 nucleotides line up with TRBD1. The CDR3 has 14 residues. V was pared by 5 bases and J by 8 bases, with 8 bases of the junction left unmatched. Germline CDR1 reads LNHDA; CDR2 reads SQIVND (reference sequence). The CDR3 is CASSFGQGIEPQHF. The CDR3 bases that were read are TGTGCCAGTAGTTTCGGACAGGGCATCGAGCCC.

In regard to this clone: Read data end 3 residues before the CDR3 end; the end is taken from the germline J gene. This chain connects TRBV5-1 to TRBJ1-1; D remains unclear. The V gene lost 4 bases and the J gene lost 3 bases, with 22 bases spanning the gap. Germline V CDR1 and CDR2: SGHRS, YFSETQ. The CDR3 has 17 residues. CDR3 DNA, as far as it was read: TGCGCCAGCAGCATAGAAAAGGGTTCCGGAGGTTACACTGAA. This encodes CASSIEKGSGGYTE. The whole CDR3 is CASSIEKGSGGYTEAFF.

A note on this clone: The sequence runs out 3 residues before the end of the CDR3; the remainder is reconstructed from the germline J gene. J is TRBJ1-2 and V is TRBV20-1; weak D call: TRBD1 (6 bases). This CDR3 is built from 17 residues. Germline V gives CDR1 DFQATT, CDR2 SNEGSKA (reference sequence). The CDR3 here is CSAGGGTSGGDPGGYTF. CDR3 DNA, as far as it was read: TGCAGTGCTGGGGGCGGGACTAGCGGGGGGGATCCCGGGGGC.

About this clone itself: Sequencing ends 3 residues short of the CDR3 end; the germline J gene provides the rest. This rearrangement joins TRBV18 to TRBJ1-1, with TRBD1 matching 7 bases. The CDR3 extends over 14 amino acids. V lost 5 bases to trimming and J lost 0 bases; unmatched junction nucleotides: 3. The V gene's germline CDR1 is KGHSH and CDR2 LQKENI. This CDR3 reads CASSADRVNTEAFF. The sequenced part of the CDR3 DNA is TGTGCCAGCTCAGCAGACAGGGTGAACACTGAA.

To note about this clone: The read ends 3 residues shy of where the CDR3 ends; the end is completed using the germline J gene. V and J are TRBV6-2 or TRBV6-3 and TRBJ1-2, with no clear D. This CDR3 is built from 16 residues. The V gene's germline CDR1 is MNHEY and CDR2 SVGEGT. The CDR3 loop is CASSYSTTATTDTYTF. The DNA read from the CDR3 is TGTGCCAGCAGTTACTCGACGACCGCCACCACAGATACC.

For this clone: The CDR3 end lies 3 residues beyond the end of the read and is filled in from the germline J gene. V usage is TRBV20-1 and J usage is TRBJ1-3; tentatively, D is TRBD1 (5 bases). The CDR3 runs 19 residues. The V end was cut by 2 bases, the J end by 0 bases, with 23 bases between. Germline V CDR1 and CDR2: DFQATT, SNEGSKA (reference sequence). Incomplete CDR3 DNA: TGCAGTGCTAGACCCCCAAGGACAAGCCCTCCCTACTCTGGAAACACC. Amino acid sequence: CSARPPRTSPPYSGNT. Given in full, the CDR3 is CSARPPRTSPPYSGNTIYF.

Of note for this clone: The CDR3 is cut off 3 residues early in the read; its end comes from the germline J gene. V and J are TRBV11-2 and TRBJ2-5, with D possibly TRBD1 on 6 matching bases. Deletions cut 1 base from V and 5 bases from J, with 11 bases between. Germline-derived CDR1 and CDR2 are SGHAT and FQNNGV. The CDR3 length is 14 residues. CDR3 DNA (partial): TGTGCCAGCAGCTTAGGACCGAGGGGGGAGACC. Protein: CASSLGPRGET. The entire CDR3 protein is CASSLGPRGETQYF.

Remarks on this clone: Coverage ceases 3 residues before the CDR3 finishes, and the germline J gene fills in the end. The chain uses TRBV20-1 and TRBJ1-2; D perhaps matches TRBD1 (6 bases). The CDR3 runs to 14 residues. CDR1 is DFQATT and CDR2 is SNEGSKA in the germline V gene (reference sequence). Partial CDR3 DNA: TGCAGTGCTAGAGAGGGCCACAGGGAGGGGAGC. It translates to CSAREGHREGS. The full CDR3 protein is CSAREGHREGSYTF.